Following are 10 T cell receptor beta chains from one sample sequenced in a study of immune heterogeneity within non-small cell lung tumors. As template, the study used bulk tumor genomic DNA at roughly 600 ng per sample. Every primary tumor yielded several biopsies, spaced far apart, that were taken during surgery. The cohort was untreated, with newly diagnosed non-small cell lung cancer undergoing curative surgery. Multiplex PCR amplified TCR beta CDR3 with 32 V and 13 J primers. From the multiplex PCR reads, TCRdb called clonotypes with MiXCR, one entry per CDR3 protein. The table shows 30,000 to 40,000 distinct CDR3 sequences, with around 28% occurring only once. Material: lung tumor tissue. Receptor source: a man aged 40-50 years with non-small cell lung cancer.

This clonotype was observed at least ten times. The rearrangement links TRBV5-1 to TRBJ2-7; 9 nucleotides line up with TRBD1. V lost 0 bases and J lost 4; bases outside the gene matches: 8. The CDR3 is 16 residues long. Germline V gene lookup returns CDR1 SGHRS and CDR2 YFSETQ. The CDR3 sequence: CASSLDKLGTGYEQYF. CDR3 DNA sequence: TGCGCCAGCAGCTTGGACAAACTGGGGACAGGGTACGAGCAGTACTTC.

The rearrangement joins TRBV25-1 to TRBJ2-1; a possible D gene is TRBD2 (5 bases). This CDR3 is 16 amino acids long. V was clipped by 7 bases and J by 0 bases, with 16 bases between them. CDR1 is MGHDK and CDR2 is SYGVNS in the germline V gene. DNA of the CDR3: TGTGCCAGCACTCCAGAGAGGGCTAGCTCCTACAATGAGCAGTTCTTC. Translation: CASTPERASSYNEQFF.

The chain carries TRBV18 and TRBJ2-1; 7 nucleotides match TRBD2. Germline-derived CDR1 and CDR2 are KGHSH and LQKENI. The CDR3 loop spans 14 amino acids. Trimming removed 3 bases from V and 14 bases from J; junction bases left unmatched: 13. The CDR3 sequence: CASSPSGAGRREFF. The CDR3, as DNA: TGTGCCAGCTCACCCTCAGGAGCGGGACGTAGGGAGTTCTTC.

The chain carries TRBV20-1 and TRBJ2-7; no reliable D call. This CDR3 comprises 14 residues. Trimming left V 0 bases short and J 0 bases short, with 9 bases between. CDR1 is DFQATT, CDR2 SNEGSKA, per germline (reference sequence). The CDR3 bases are TGCAGTGCTAGAGATGTACGAACCTCCTACGAGCAGTACTTC. Translation: CSARDVRTSYEQYF.

This clonotype was counted a few times. The J gene is TRBJ1-1, the V gene TRBV5-1; 7 bases agree with TRBD1. Losses at the gene ends were 0 bases for V and 8 bases for J; bases not matched to a gene: 10. Germline values: CDR1 SGHRS, CDR2 YFSETQ. This CDR3 has 15 amino acids. CDR3 nucleotides: TGCGCCAGCAGCTTGGAGGGGGCAAAGAAAAGAGAAGCTTTCTTT. Protein sequence: CASSLEGAKKREAFF.

Concerning this clonotype: A junction boundary mismatches the germline segment, possibly from a read error. The chain uses TRBV19 and TRBJ2-2, with 7 bases lining up with TRBD2. From germline, CDR1 is LNHDA and CDR2 SQIVND (reference sequence). The CDR3 sequence is 14 residues long. The CDR3 reads CAGSIGGSTGELFF. CDR3 DNA: TGTGCCGGTAGTATTGGCGGGAGCACCGGGGAGCTGTTTTTT.

Regarding this clonotype: Relative to the germline gene, one junction end is altered; a read error may explain this. J is TRBJ1-2 and V is TRBV7-2; 8 positions match TRBD1. The germline V gene has CDR1 SGHTA and CDR2 FQGNSA. CDR3 length: 16 residues. CDR3 loop: CAGSLGTGFKVLGYTF. In DNA, the CDR3 is TGTGCCGGCAGCTTAGGGACAGGCTTTAAGGTTTTAGGCTACACCTTC.

This clonotype has only a few counts. One junction end does not reproduce the germline sequence, and a read error may be involved. This chain connects TRBV5-1 to TRBJ2-7; D uncertain. Germline CDR1 and CDR2: SGHRS and YFSETQ. The length of the CDR3 is 13 residues. The CDR3 nucleotides read TGCGCCAGCAGCTTGGGCAGCATGGGCCCGTCCGTCTTC. Translated, it gives CASSLGSMGPSVF.

The chain combines TRBV11-2 with TRBJ2-3, with a weak D call TRBD2 (5 bases). CDR3 size: 14 residues. Germline-derived CDR1 and CDR2 are SGHAT and FQNNGV. This CDR3 reads CANIKGRGTDTQYF. The DNA of the CDR3 is TGTGCTAACATCAAAGGGAGAGGCACAGATACGCAGTATTTT.

This clonotype was detected ten times or more. This chain links TRBV20-1 with TRBJ2-7; TRBD2 matches at 11 bases. V dropped 1 base and J dropped 4; count of bases not matched to a gene: 3. The germline V gene encodes CDR1 DFQATT and CDR2 SNEGSKA (reference sequence). The CDR3 contains 14 residues. The DNA of the CDR3 is TGCAGTGCTAGAGGGCCTAGCGGGAGGTACGAGCAGTACTTC. It yields the protein CSARGPSGRYEQYF.